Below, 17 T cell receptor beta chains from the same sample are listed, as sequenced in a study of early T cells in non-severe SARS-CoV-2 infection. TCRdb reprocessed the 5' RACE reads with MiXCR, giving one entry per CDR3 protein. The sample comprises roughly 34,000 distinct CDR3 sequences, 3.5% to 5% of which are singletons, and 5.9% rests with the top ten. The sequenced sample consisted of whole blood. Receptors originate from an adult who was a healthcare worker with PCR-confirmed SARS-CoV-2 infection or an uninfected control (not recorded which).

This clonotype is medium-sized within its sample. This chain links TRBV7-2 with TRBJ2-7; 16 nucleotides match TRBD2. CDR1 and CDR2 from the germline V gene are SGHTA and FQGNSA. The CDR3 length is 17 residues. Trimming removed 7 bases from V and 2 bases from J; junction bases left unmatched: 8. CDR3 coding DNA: TGTGCCAGCATCCCGCCCGGGACTAGCGGGGGGGCCTACGAGCAGTACTTC. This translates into CASIPPGTSGGAYEQYF. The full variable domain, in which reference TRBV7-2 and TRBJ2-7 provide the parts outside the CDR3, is GAGVSQSPSNKVTEKGKDVELRCDPISGHTALYWYRQSLGQGLEFLIYFQGNSAPDKSGLPSDRFSAERTGGSVSTLTIQRTQQEDSAVYLCASIPPGTSGGAYEQYFGPGTRLTVT.

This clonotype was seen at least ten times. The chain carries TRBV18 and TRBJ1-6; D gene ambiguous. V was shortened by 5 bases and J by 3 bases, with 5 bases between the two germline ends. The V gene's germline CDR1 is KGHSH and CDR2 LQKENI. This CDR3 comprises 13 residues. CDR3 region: CASSVDYNSPLHF. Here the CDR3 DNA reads TGTGCCAGCTCAGTGGACTATAATTCACCCCTCCACTTT. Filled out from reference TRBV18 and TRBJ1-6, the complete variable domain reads NAGVMQNPRHLVRRRGQEARLRCSPMKGHSHVYWYRQLPEEGLKFMVYLQKENIIDESGMPKERFSAEFPKEGPSILRIQQVVRGDSAAYFCASSVDYNSPLHFGNGTRLTVT.

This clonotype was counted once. The CDR3 here is CASSQERRGITYEQYF. The CDR3 DNA reads TGCGCCAGCAGCCAAGAAAGGAGGGGAATAACCTACGAGCAGTACTTC. The chain has TRBV4-3 and TRBJ2-7; D is perhaps TRBD2 (6 bases). The CDR3 length is 16 residues. V lost 0 bases and J 2 bases, leaving 14 bases between the germline ends. The germline V gene encodes CDR1 LGHNA and CDR2 YSLEER.

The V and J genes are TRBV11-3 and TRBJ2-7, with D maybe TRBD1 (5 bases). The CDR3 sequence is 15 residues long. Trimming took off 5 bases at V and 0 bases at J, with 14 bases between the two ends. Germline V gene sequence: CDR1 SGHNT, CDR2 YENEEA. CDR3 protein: CASSPFPGYSYEQYF. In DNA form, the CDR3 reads TGTGCCAGCAGCCCATTCCCAGGGTACTCCTACGAGCAGTACTTC.

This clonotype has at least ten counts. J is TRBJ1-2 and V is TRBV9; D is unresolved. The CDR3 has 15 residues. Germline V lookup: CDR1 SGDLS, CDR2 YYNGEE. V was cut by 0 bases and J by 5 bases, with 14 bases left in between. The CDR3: CASSVDSHLFYGYTF. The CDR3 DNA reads TGTGCCAGCAGCGTAGATTCACACTTATTTTATGGCTACACCTTC. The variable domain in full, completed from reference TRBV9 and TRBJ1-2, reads DSGVTQTPKHLITATGQRVTLRCSPRSGDLSVYWYQQSLDQGLQFLIQYYNGEERAKGNILERFSAQQFPDLHSELNLSSLELGDSALYFCASSVDSHLFYGYTFGSGTRLTVV.

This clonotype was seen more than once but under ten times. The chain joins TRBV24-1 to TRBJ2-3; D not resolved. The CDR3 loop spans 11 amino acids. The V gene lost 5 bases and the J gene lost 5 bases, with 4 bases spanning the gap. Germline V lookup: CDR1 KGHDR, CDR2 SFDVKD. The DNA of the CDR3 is TGTGCCACCAGTGTCAGAGATACGCAGTATTTT. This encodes CATSVRDTQYF.

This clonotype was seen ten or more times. The CDR3 loop is CASSQRPGNIQYF. CDR3 DNA sequence: TGTGCCAGCAGCCAACGGCCAGGGAACATTCAGTACTTC. The chain uses TRBV3-1 and TRBJ2-4; D may be TRBD1 (5 bases). The CDR3 totals 13 residues. The V end was cut by 2 bases, the J end by 7 bases, with 9 bases between. Per germline, CDR1 LGHDT and CDR2 YNNKEL (reference sequence).

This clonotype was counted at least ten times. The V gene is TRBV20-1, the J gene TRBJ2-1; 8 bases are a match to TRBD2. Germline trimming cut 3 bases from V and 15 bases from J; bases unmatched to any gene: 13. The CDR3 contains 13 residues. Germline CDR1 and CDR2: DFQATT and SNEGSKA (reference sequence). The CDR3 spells CSASGGANLLVFF. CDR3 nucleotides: TGCAGTGCTAGCGGGGGGGCCAATCTTCTGGTGTTCTTC.

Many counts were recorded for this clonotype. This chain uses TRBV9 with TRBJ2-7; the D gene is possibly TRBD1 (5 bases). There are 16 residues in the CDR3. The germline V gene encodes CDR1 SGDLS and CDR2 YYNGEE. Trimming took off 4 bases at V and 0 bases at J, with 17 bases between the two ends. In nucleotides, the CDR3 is TGTGCCAGCAGCCCCGGAACAGGAGTTAGCTCCTACGAGCAGTACTTC. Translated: CASSPGTGVSSYEQYF.

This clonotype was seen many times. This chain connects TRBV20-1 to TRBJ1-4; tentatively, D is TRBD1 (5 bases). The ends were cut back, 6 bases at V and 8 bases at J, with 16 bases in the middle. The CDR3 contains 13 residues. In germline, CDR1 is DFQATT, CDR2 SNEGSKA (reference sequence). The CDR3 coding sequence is TGCAGTGCGGGGGTGGCCTCTGGAGAAAAACTGTTTTTT. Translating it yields CSAGVASGEKLFF.

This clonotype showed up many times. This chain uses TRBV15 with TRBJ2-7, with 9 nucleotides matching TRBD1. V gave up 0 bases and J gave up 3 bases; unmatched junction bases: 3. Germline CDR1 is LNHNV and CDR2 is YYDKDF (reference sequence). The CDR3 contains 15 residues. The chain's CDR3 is CATSREGQGHYEQYF. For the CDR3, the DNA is TGTGCCACCAGCAGAGAGGGACAGGGACACTACGAGCAGTACTTC.

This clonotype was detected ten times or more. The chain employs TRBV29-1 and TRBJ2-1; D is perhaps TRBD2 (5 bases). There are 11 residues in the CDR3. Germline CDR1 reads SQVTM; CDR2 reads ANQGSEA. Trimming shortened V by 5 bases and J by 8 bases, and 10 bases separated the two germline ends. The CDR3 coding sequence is TGCAGCGTTCGTAACGGGGATGAGCAGTTCTTC. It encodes CSVRNGDEQFF.

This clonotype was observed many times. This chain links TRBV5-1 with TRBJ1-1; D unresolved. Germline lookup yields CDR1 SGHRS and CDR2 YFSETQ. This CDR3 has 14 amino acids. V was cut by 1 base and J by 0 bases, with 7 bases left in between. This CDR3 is CASSLLGMNTEAFF. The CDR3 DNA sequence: TGCGCCAGCAGCTTGTTGGGGATGAACACTGAAGCTTTCTTT.

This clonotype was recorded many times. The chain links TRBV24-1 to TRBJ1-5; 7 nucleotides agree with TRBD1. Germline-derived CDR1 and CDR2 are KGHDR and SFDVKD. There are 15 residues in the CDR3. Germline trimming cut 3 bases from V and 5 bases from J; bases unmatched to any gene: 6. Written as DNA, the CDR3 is TGTGCCACCAGTGATCGTGACAGGGTCGATCAGCCCCAGCATTTT. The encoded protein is CATSDRDRVDQPQHF.

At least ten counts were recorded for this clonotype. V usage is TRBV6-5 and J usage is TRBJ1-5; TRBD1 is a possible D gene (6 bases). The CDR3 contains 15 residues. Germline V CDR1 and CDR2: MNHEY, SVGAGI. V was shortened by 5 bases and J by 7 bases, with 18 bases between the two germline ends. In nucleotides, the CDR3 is TGTGCCAGCAGTCTTACTCCCAGGGGTAAGCAGCCCCAGCATTTT. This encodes CASSLTPRGKQPQHF.

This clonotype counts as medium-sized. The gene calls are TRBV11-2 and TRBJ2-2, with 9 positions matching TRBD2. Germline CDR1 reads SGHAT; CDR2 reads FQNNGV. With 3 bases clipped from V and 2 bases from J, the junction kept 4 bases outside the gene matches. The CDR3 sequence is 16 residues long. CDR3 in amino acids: CASSLISGSNTGELFF. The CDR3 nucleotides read TGTGCCAGCAGCTTGATTAGCGGGAGTAACACCGGGGAGCTGTTTTTT.

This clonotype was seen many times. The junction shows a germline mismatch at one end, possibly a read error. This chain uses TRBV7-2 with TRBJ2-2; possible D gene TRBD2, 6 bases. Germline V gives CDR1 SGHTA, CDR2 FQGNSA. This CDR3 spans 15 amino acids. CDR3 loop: CVSIKRAGTHRELFF. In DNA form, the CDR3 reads TGTGTCAGCATCAAACGGGCGGGGACCCACCGGGAGCTGTTTTTT. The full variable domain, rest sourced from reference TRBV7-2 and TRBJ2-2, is GAGVSQSPSNKVTEKGKDVELRCDPISGHTALYWYRQSLGQGLEFLIYFQGNSAPDKSGLPSDRFSAERTGGSVSTLTIQRTQQEDSAVYLCVSIKRAGTHRELFFGEGSRLTVL.